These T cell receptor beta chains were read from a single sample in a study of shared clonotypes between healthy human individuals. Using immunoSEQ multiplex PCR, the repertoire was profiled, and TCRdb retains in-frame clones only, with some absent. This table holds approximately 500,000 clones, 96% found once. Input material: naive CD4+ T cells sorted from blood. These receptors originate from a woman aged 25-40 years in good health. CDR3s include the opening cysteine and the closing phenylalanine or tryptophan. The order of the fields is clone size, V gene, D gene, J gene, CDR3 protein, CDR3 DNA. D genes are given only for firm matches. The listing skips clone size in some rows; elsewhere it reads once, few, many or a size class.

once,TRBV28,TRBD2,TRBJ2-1,CASSFSGRAMNEQFF,TGTGCCAGCAGTTTCAGCGGGAGGGCCATGAATGAGCAGTTCTTC
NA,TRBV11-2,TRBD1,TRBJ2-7,CASSLGRQGAMGEQYF,TGTGCCAGCAGCTTAGGGAGACAGGGGGCGATGGGAGAGCAGTACTTC
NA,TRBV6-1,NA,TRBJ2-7,CASSGSRRNTLMGYEQYF,TGTGCCAGCAGTGGCTCCAGGAGGAACACTCTGATGGGTTACGAGCAGTACTTC
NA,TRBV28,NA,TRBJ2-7,CASSTQAGRLYEQYF,TGTGCCAGCAGCACCCAGGCGGGGAGGCTCTACGAGCAGTACTTC
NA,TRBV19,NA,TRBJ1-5,CASSAPGGLQPQHF,TGTGCCAGTTCCGCCCCCGGGGGCTTACAGCCCCAGCATTTT
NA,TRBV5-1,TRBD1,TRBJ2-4,CASSSDRGKNIQYF,TGCGCCAGCAGCTCGGACAGGGGCAAAAACATTCAGTACTTC
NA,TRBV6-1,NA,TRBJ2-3,CASSPPGADTQYF,TGTGCCAGCTCTCCCCCTGGGGCAGATACGCAGTATTTT
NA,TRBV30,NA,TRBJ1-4,CAWSVVATNEKLFF,TGTGCCTGGAGCGTCGTAGCAACTAATGAAAAACTGTTTTTT
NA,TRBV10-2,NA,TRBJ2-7,CASSADHNRDEQYF,TGCGCCAGCAGTGCGGACCATAATAGGGACGAGCAGTACTTC
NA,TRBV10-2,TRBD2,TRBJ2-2,CATAGLAGSWNTGELFF,TGCGCCACCGCGGGACTAGCGGGATCGTGGAACACCGGGGAGCTGTTTTTT
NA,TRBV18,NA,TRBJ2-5,CASSPRGGGETQYF,TGTGCCAGCTCACCTCGGGGTGGAGGAGAGACCCAGTACTTC
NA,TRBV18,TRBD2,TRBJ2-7,CASSPTGGAQYF,TGTGCCAGCTCACCCACGGGGGGGGCGCAGTACTTC
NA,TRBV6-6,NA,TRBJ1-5,CASTYFGDSNQPQHF,TGTGCCAGCACCTATTTTGGGGACAGCAATCAGCCCCAGCATTTT
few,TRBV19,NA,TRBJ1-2,CASSIQGAYGYTF,TGTGCCAGTAGTATACAGGGTGCCTATGGCTACACCTTC
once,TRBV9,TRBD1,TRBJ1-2,CASSDRQIGTANYGYTF,TGTGCCAGCAGCGACCGACAGATAGGGACAGCTAACTATGGCTACACCTTC
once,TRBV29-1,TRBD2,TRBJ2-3,CSVEDLAGGPDTQYF,TGCAGCGTTGAAGATCTAGCGGGAGGGCCAGATACGCAGTATTTT
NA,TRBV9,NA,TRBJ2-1,CASRFGPGTDLGNEQFF,TGTGCCAGCCGGTTCGGTCCCGGGACCGACTTGGGAAATGAGCAGTTCTTC
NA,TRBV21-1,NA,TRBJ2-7,CASSKTGVYEQYF,TGTGCCAGCAGCAAGACCGGGGTCTACGAGCAGTACTTC
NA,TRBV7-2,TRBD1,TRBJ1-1,CASNPDRENTEAFF,TGTGCCAGCAACCCTGACAGGGAGAACACTGAAGCTTTCTTT
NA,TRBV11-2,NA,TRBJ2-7,CASTPGNSGPYEQYF,TGTGCCAGCACCCCGGGTAATAGCGGACCCTACGAGCAGTACTTC
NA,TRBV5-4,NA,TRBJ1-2,CASSLSKGLDSSSGYTF,TGTGCCAGCAGCTTGAGTAAGGGGTTGGACTCTTCGAGTGGCTACACCTTC
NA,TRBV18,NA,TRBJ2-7,CASSPLEGAYEQYF,TGTGCCAGCTCACCACTGGAAGGGGCCTACGAGCAGTACTTC